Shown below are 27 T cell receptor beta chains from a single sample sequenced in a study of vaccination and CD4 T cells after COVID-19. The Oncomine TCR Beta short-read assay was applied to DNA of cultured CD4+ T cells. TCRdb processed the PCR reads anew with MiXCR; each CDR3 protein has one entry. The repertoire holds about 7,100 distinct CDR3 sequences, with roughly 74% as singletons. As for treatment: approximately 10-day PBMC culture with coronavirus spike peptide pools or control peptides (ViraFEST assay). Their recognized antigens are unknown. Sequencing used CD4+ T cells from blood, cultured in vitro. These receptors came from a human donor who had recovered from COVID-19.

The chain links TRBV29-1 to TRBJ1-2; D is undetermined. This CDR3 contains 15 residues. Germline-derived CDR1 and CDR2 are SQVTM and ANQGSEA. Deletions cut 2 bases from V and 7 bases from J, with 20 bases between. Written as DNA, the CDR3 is TGCAGCGTTGAATCGGGGTTGATCAGTAACCGTGGCTACACCTTC. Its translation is CSVESGLISNRGYTF. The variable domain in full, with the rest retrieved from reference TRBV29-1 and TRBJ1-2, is SAVISQKPSRDICQRGTSLTIQCQVDSQVTMMFWYRQQPGQSLTLIATANQGSEATYESGFVIDKFPISRPNLTFSTLTVSNMSPEDSSIYLCSVESGLISNRGYTFGSGTRLTVV.

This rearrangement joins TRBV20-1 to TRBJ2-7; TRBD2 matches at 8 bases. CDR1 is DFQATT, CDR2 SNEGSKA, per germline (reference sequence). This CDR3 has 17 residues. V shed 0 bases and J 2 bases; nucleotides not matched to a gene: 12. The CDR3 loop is CSARDEGASGRPYEQYF. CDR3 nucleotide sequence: TGCAGTGCTAGAGATGAAGGGGCTAGCGGGCGACCCTACGAGCAGTACTTC.

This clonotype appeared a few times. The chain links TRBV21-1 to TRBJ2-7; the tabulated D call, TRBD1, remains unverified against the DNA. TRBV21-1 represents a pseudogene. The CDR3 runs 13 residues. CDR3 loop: CASTKSPVDEQYF. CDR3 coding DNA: TGTGCCAGCACCAAGTCGCCCGTCGACGAGCAGTACTTC.

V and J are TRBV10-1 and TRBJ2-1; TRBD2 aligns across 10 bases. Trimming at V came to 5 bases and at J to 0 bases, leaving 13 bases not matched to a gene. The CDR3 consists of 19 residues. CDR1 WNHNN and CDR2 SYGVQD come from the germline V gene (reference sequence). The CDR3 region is CASSRLMLAGDLSYNEQFF. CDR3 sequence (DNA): TGCGCCAGCAGTCGGTTGATGCTAGCGGGAGACCTCTCCTACAATGAGCAGTTCTTC.

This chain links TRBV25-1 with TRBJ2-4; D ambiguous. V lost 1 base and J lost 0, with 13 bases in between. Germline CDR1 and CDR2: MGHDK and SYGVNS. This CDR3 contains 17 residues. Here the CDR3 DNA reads TGTGCCAGCAGTGAATGCGTCACTCGCCCAGCCAAAAACATTCAGTACTTC. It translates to CASSECVTRPAKNIQYF.

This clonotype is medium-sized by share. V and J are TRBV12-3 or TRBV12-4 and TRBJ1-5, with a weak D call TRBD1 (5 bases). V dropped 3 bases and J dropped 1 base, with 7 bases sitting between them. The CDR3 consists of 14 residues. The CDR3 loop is CASSFGDSNQPQHF. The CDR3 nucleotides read TGTGCCAGCAGTTTTGGGGACAGCAATCAGCCCCAGCATTTT.

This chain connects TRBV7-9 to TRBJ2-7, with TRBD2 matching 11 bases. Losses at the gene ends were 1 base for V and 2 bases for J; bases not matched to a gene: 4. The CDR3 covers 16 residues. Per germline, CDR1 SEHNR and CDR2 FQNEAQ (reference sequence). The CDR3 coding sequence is TGTGCCAGCAGCTTAGGACTAGCGGGACCTCCCTACGAGCAGTACTTC. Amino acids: CASSLGLAGPPYEQYF.

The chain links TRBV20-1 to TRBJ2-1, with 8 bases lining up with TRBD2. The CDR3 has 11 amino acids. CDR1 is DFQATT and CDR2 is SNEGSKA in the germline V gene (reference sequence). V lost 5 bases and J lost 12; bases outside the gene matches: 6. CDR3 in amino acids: CSAYSGTGQFF. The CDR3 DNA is TGCAGTGCTTATAGCGGGACCGGGCAGTTCTTC.

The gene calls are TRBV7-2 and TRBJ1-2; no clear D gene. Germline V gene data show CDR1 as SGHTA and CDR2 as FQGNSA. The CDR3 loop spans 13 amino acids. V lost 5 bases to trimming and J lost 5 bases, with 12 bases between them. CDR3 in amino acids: CASSPGRSYGYTF. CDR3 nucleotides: TGTGCCAGCAGCCCTGGACGGAGTTATGGCTACACCTTC.

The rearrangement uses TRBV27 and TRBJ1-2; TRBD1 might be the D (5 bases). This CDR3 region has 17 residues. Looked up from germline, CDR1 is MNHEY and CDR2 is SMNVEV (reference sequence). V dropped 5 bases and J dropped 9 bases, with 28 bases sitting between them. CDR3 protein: CASSRADQGTYGVSYTF. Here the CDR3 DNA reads TGTGCCAGCAGTCGCGCCGACCAAGGGACGTATGGAGTCAGCTACACCTTC.

The CDR3 DNA sequence: TGTGCCAGCATCCCAGGACTATACTCCTACGAGCAGTACTTC. This translates into CASIPGLYSYEQYF. This chain uses TRBV11-2 with TRBJ2-7, with D possibly TRBD2 on 6 matching bases. This CDR3 spans 14 amino acids. CDR1 is SGHAT, CDR2 FQNNGV, per germline. V lost 7 bases and J lost 0, with 13 bases in between.

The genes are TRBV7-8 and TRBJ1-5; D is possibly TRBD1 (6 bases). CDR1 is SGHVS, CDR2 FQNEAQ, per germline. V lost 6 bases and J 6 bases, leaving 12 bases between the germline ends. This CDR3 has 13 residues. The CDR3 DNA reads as TGTGCCAGCAGGGGGACCAGGGGTCAGCCCCAGCATTTT. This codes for CASRGTRGQPQHF.

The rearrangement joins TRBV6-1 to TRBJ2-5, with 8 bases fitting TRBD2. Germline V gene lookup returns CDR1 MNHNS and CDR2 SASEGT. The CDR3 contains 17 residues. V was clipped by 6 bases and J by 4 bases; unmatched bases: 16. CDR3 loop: CASSPRSGGVYRETQYF. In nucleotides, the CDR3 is TGTGCCAGCAGCCCCAGGTCGGGGGGGGTTTATCGAGAGACCCAGTACTTC.

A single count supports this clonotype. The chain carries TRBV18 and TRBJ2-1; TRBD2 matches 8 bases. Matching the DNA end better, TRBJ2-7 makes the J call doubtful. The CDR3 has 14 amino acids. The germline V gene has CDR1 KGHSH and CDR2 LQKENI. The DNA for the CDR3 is TGTGCCAGCTCACCAGGGGCGGGACTAGGGGAGCAGTACTTC. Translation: CASSPGAGLGEQYF.

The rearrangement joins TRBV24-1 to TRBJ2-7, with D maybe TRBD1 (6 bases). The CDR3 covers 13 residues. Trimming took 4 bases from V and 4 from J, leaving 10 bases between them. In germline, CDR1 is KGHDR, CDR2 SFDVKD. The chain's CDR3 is CATSDTGQYEQYF. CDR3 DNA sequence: TGTGCCACCAGTGACACGGGACAATACGAGCAGTACTTC.

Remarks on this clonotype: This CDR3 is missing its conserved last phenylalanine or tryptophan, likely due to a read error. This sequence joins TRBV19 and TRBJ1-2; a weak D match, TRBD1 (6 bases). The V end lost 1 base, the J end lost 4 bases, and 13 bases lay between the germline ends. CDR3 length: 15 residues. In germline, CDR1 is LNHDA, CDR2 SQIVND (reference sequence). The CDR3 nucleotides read TGTGCCAGTAGTATAGGGACAGACCGACCCTATGGCTACACCCTC. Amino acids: CASSIGTDRPYGYTL.

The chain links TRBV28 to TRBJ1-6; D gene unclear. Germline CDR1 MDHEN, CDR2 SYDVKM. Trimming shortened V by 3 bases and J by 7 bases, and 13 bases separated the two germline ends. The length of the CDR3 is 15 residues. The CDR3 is CASSLGGRSNSPLHF. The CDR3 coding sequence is TGTGCCAGCAGTTTGGGTGGACGGTCAAATTCACCCCTCCACTTT.

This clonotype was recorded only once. The CDR3 nucleotides read TGTGCCAGCAGCCCCGGACTAGCGGGTGCCCCAGATACGCAGTATTTT. Encoded protein: CASSPGLAGAPDTQYF. The chain uses TRBV7-2 and TRBJ2-3, with 11 bases matching TRBD2. V was clipped by 5 bases and J by 4 bases; unmatched bases: 8. This CDR3 contains 16 residues. CDR1 and CDR2 (germline): SGHTA, FQGNSA.

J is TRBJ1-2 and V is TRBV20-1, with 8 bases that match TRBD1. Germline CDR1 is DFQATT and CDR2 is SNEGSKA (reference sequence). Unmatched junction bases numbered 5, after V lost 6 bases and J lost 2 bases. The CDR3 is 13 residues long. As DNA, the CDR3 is TGCAGTGCCCCGGGACAGGACAACTATGGCTACACCTTC. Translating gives CSAPGQDNYGYTF.

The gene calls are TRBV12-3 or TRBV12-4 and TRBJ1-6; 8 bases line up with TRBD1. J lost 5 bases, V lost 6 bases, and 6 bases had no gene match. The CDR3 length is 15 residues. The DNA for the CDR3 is TGTGCCAGCAGACGATCGACAGGGGATAATTCACCCCTCCACTTT. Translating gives CASRRSTGDNSPLHF.

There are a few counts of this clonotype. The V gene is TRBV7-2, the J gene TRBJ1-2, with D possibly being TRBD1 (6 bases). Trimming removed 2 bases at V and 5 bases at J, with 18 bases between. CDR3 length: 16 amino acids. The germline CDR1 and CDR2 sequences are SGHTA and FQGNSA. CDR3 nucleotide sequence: TGTGCCAGCAGCTTAAGGTGGGGCAGGGGAATTTATGGCTACACCTTC. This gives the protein CASSLRWGRGIYGYTF.

The chain's CDR3 is CASSLTRTGTNEKLFF. CDR3 DNA: TGTGCCAGCAGCCTCACCCGGACAGGGACTAATGAAAAACTGTTTTTT. This rearrangement joins TRBV7-9 to TRBJ1-4, with TRBD1 matching 8 bases. CDR3 length equals 16 residues. The J segment lost 2 bases and the V segment lost 5 bases, leaving 7 bases of the junction unmatched. CDR1 is SEHNR and CDR2 is FQNEAQ in the germline V gene (reference sequence).

The CDR3 DNA is TGTGCCAGCAGTTACTCTAGGGGGACAGGGAACCTACCCCTCCACTTT. It translates to CASSYSRGTGNLPLHF. The genes are TRBV6-5 and TRBJ1-6; 9 bases align to TRBD1. After removal of 0 bases from V and 12 bases from J, the junction contained 9 bases not matched to a gene. CDR3 length: 16 residues. The germline V gene has CDR1 MNHEY and CDR2 SVGAGI.

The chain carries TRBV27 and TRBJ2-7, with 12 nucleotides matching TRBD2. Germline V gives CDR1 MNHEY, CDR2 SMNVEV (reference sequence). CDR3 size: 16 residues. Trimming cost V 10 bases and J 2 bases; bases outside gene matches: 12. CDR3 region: CAILPPSSGRAYEQYF. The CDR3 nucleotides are TGTGCCATACTCCCACCGTCTAGCGGGAGGGCCTACGAGCAGTACTTC.

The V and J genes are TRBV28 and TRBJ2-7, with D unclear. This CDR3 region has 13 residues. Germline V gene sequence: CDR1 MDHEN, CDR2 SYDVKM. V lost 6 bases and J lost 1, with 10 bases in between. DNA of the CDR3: TGTGCCAGCAGCCCCGTGAGGTCCTACGAGCAGTACTTC. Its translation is CASSPVRSYEQYF.

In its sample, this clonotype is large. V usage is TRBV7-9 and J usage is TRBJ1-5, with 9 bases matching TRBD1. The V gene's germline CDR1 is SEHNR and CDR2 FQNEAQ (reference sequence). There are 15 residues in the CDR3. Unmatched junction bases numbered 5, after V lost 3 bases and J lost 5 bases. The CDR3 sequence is CASSLGQGRYQPQHF. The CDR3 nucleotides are TGTGCCAGCAGCTTGGGACAGGGCAGGTATCAGCCCCAGCATTTT.

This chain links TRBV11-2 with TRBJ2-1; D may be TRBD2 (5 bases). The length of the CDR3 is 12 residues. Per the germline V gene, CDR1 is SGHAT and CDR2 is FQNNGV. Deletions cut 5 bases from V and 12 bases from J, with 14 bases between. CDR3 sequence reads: CASSPPSGSQFF. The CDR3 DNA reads TGTGCCAGCAGCCCGCCCTCGGGGTCGCAGTTCTTC.